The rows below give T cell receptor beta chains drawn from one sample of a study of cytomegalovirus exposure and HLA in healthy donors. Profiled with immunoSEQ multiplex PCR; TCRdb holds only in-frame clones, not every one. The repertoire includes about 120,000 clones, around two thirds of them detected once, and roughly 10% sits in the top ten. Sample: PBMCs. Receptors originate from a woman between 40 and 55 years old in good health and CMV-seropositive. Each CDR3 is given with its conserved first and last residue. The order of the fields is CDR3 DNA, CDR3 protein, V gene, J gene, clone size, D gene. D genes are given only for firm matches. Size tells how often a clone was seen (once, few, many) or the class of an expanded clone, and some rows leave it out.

DNA: TGTGCCAGCAACCTTTCGGGGGGCGTAGGTGAAGCTTTCTTT; CDR3: CASNLSGGVGEAFF; V: TRBV28; J: TRBJ1-1; size: .; D: .
DNA: TGTGCCAGCAGCTTAGCGACAGGCCTCTACGAGCAGTACTTC; CDR3: CASSLATGLYEQYF; V: TRBV7-2; J: TRBJ2-7; size: .; D: .
DNA: TGTGCCAGCAGGGGACTAGTTTCAGATGAGCAGTTCTTC; CDR3: CASRGLVSDEQFF; V: TRBV6-6; J: TRBJ2-1; size: few; D: TRBD2
DNA: TGTGCCAGCAGCTTAGGGCAGGGTGTGAACTACGAGCAGTACTTC; CDR3: CASSLGQGVNYEQYF; V: TRBV7-9; J: TRBJ2-7; size: once; D: .
DNA: TGCAGCGCCACTGACCCGGGACAGGGGGGCTCCTACGAGCAGTACTTC; CDR3: CSATDPGQGGSYEQYF; V: TRBV29-1; J: TRBJ2-7; size: few; D: TRBD1
DNA: TGCGCCAGCAGCTTGACAGGGGCTTCCTACGAGCAGTACTTC; CDR3: CASSLTGASYEQYF; V: TRBV5-1; J: TRBJ2-7; size: .; D: TRBD1
DNA: TGTGCCAGCGAGGGACTAGCGGGTCTCCTGGGGGAGCAGTACTTC; CDR3: CASEGLAGLLGEQYF; V: TRBV2; J: TRBJ2-7; size: .; D: TRBD2
DNA: TGTGCCAGCACCGAATCGGGACTCTTCCCCTACGAGCAGTACTTC; CDR3: CASTESGLFPYEQYF; V: TRBV6-6; J: TRBJ2-7; size: .; D: .
DNA: TGTGCCAGCAGTGAATTAAAAGGGGGCGGAGACGAGCAGTACTTC; CDR3: CASSELKGGGDEQYF; V: TRBV25-1; J: TRBJ2-7; size: .; D: TRBD1
DNA: TGTGCCAGCAGTTACGTCGGTGAGCAGTTCTTC; CDR3: CASSYVGEQFF; V: TRBV6-7; J: TRBJ2-1; size: .; D: .
DNA: TGTGCCAGCACCATGACAACAGGGAACACTGAAGCTTTCTTT; CDR3: CASTMTTGNTEAFF; V: TRBV7-9; J: TRBJ1-1; size: .; D: .
DNA: TGCGCCAGCAGCCAGGGGACCGCTAGCGGGGACACCGGGGAGCTGTTTTTT; CDR3: CASSQGTASGDTGELFF; V: TRBV4-3; J: TRBJ2-2; size: .; D: TRBD2
DNA: TGTGCCACCAGCGATGATACGACGACAGCCTATGGCTACACCTTC; CDR3: CATSDDTTTAYGYTF; V: TRBV15; J: TRBJ1-2; size: .; D: .
DNA: TGTGCCAGCTCACCCGACAGTACCCAAGGAAACACCATATATTTT; CDR3: CASSPDSTQGNTIYF; V: TRBV18; J: TRBJ1-3; size: once; D: .
DNA: TGCGCCAGCAGCTTGGGGGGACTCCGCAATGAGCAGTTCTTC; CDR3: CASSLGGLRNEQFF; V: TRBV5-1; J: TRBJ2-1; size: .; D: .
DNA: TGTGCCAGCAGTTTATTGCGGACAGGGACCTACGAGCAGTACTTC; CDR3: CASSLLRTGTYEQYF; V: TRBV27; J: TRBJ2-7; size: .; D: TRBD1
DNA: TGTGCCAGCAGCCCGGGACAGGGGGCCTCTGGAAACACCATATATTTT; CDR3: CASSPGQGASGNTIYF; V: TRBV11-2; J: TRBJ1-3; size: .; D: TRBD1
DNA: TGCAGCGTTGAAGATCTTCAGATCACAGATACGCAGTATTTT; CDR3: CSVEDLQITDTQYF; V: TRBV29-1; J: TRBJ2-3; size: .; D: .
DNA: TGCGCCAGCAGTGCGGCGACAGTCGGCGAGCAGTACTTC; CDR3: CASSAATVGEQYF; V: TRBV10-2; J: TRBJ2-7; size: .; D: .
DNA: TGTGCCAGCAGCTTGGAACTGTCAGGAGGGACCGGGGAGCTGTTTTTT; CDR3: CASSLELSGGTGELFF; V: TRBV5-4; J: TRBJ2-2; size: .; D: .
DNA: TGTGCCAGCAGCTTAGGAGGACAGTACTATGGCTACACCTTC; CDR3: CASSLGGQYYGYTF; V: TRBV11-2; J: TRBJ1-2; size: .; D: .
DNA: TGCAGCGTTGTACCCCGCGCGCTCACCGGGGAGCTGTTTTTT; CDR3: CSVVPRALTGELFF; V: TRBV29-1; J: TRBJ2-2; size: once; D: .
DNA: TGTGCCAGCAGCTCGACCGGGACTAGCGGGAGGAGGGAGGAAGAGACCCAGTACTTC; CDR3: CASSSTGTSGRREEETQYF; V: TRBV7-9; J: TRBJ2-5; size: .; D: TRBD2
DNA: TGCGCCAGCAGCTCCTACCTGGGGGCGGACACTGAAGCTTTCTTT; CDR3: CASSSYLGADTEAFF; V: TRBV5-1; J: TRBJ1-1; size: once; D: .
DNA: TGCGCCAGCAGCCAACAACTAGCGGGAGTGAACACCGGGGAGCTGTTTTTT; CDR3: CASSQQLAGVNTGELFF; V: TRBV4-1; J: TRBJ2-2; size: .; D: TRBD2
DNA: TGTGCCAGCAGTCGAGCGGGGGGCTCCTACGAGCAGTACTTC; CDR3: CASSRAGGSYEQYF; V: TRBV27; J: TRBJ2-7; size: .; D: TRBD2
DNA: TGTGCCACCAGCGGGGGGGTCTACGAGCAGTACTTC; CDR3: CATSGGVYEQYF; V: TRBV15; J: TRBJ2-7; size: .; D: TRBD2
DNA: TGTGCCAGTAGTATAGTGTTCCCGGCGGGGACTAATGAAAAACTGTTTTTT; CDR3: CASSIVFPAGTNEKLFF; V: TRBV19; J: TRBJ1-4; size: .; D: .
DNA: TGTGCCAGCAGTGAAGCGTCTAGCGTGAAGACCCAGTACTTC; CDR3: CASSEASSVKTQYF; V: TRBV2; J: TRBJ2-5; size: once; D: .
DNA: TGTGCCAGCAGCCCCGGACTAGCGGGAGGGACTTCGAGCTACGAGCAGTACTTC; CDR3: CASSPGLAGGTSSYEQYF; V: TRBV11-2; J: TRBJ2-7; size: .; D: TRBD2
DNA: TGTGCCAGCTCATTCGATGGGGGCCGATATGGCTACACCTTC; CDR3: CASSFDGGRYGYTF; V: TRBV18; J: TRBJ1-2; size: .; D: .
DNA: TGTGCCAGCGGACAGGGGTTCGACGAGCAGTACTTC; CDR3: CASGQGFDEQYF; V: TRBV6-1; J: TRBJ2-7; size: .; D: TRBD1
DNA: TGTGCCAGCGTCCGGTACGGGAATGAAAAACTGTTTTTT; CDR3: CASVRYGNEKLFF; V: TRBV6-1; J: TRBJ1-4; size: few; D: .
DNA: TGCAGCGTTGGGGGGACAGGGAGGTTACGGAGCACTAGCACAGATACGCAGTATTTT; CDR3: CSVGGTGRLRSTSTDTQYF; V: TRBV29-1; J: TRBJ2-3; size: .; D: TRBD1
DNA: TGTGCCAGCAGTGATGATGTGGGAGTCAACACACGTCGCAATGAGCAGTTCTTC; CDR3: CASSDDVGVNTRRNEQFF; V: TRBV2; J: TRBJ2-1; size: .; D: .
DNA: TGTGCCAGCAGTCGGAGAAGCCCGACCTACGAGCAGTACTTC; CDR3: CASSRRSPTYEQYF; V: TRBV27; J: TRBJ2-7; size: .; D: .
DNA: TGTGCCAGCATCAAGTCAGGGGCGCGGGGAAACACCATATATTTT; CDR3: CASIKSGARGNTIYF; V: TRBV28; J: TRBJ1-3; size: .; D: .
DNA: TGTGCCAGCAGCTTAGGACTAGCGGGAAAGGCAGATACGCAGTATTTT; CDR3: CASSLGLAGKADTQYF; V: TRBV7-2; J: TRBJ2-3; size: .; D: TRBD2
DNA: TGTGCCAGTAGTCCCCGGGGGGAAGCGGGGTTCACAGATACGCAGTATTTT; CDR3: CASSPRGEAGFTDTQYF; V: TRBV19; J: TRBJ2-3; size: .; D: TRBD2
DNA: TGTGCCAGCGGGCATCAAAAGACCCAGTACTTC; CDR3: CASGHQKTQYF; V: TRBV7-2; J: TRBJ2-5; size: .; D: .
DNA: TGTGCCAGTAGTATTGGTGGACTTTCAAAGTTGGGCTATGGCTACACCTTC; CDR3: CASSIGGLSKLGYGYTF; V: TRBV19; J: TRBJ1-2; size: .; D: .
DNA: TGTGCCAGCAGTGAAAGACAGGGAGGTATGTACGAGCAGTACTTC; CDR3: CASSERQGGMYEQYF; V: TRBV28; J: TRBJ2-7; size: .; D: .
DNA: TGCGCCAGCAGCAATAGCGGGAGGGCTGGGGCCAACGTCCTGACTTTC; CDR3: CASSNSGRAGANVLTF; V: TRBV4-3; J: TRBJ2-6; size: .; D: TRBD2
DNA: TGTGCCAGCGGCCGGGGGGTTAATCAGCCCCAGCATTTT; CDR3: CASGRGVNQPQHF; V: TRBV6-1; J: TRBJ1-5; size: .; D: .
DNA: TGTGCCAGCAGCTTGGGACTAGCGGCTACACAGATAAGGCAGTATTTT; CDR3: CASSLGLAATQIRQYF; V: TRBV5-4; J: TRBJ2-3; size: few; D: TRBD2